This is a list of T cell receptor beta chains from one sample in a study of cytomegalovirus exposure and HLA in healthy donors. Profiled with immunoSEQ multiplex PCR; TCRdb holds only in-frame clones, not every one. Altogether roughly 130,000 clones are present, 75% to 90% being singletons, with the ten largest covering 3% to 4%. Sequences were obtained from PBMCs. All receptors derive from a male donor in good health and CMV-seronegative. Both conserved end residues are part of each CDR3. Each record gives: CDR3 protein, CDR3 DNA, J gene, V gene, D gene, CDR3 length, clone size. A D gene is named only where the DNA matches it firmly. Some rows have no size entry. The others give once, few or many, or a class for an expanded clone.

CDR3 protein: CAVGGAGNTIYF
CDR3 DNA: TGTGCCGTGGGGGGGGCTGGAAACACCATATATTTT
J gene: TRBJ1-3
V gene: TRBV6-5
D gene: -
CDR3 length: 12
clone size: -

CDR3 protein: CASSPKSGTGLGSGELFF
CDR3 DNA: TGTGCCAGCAGCCCCAAATCCGGGACAGGGCTTGGTAGCGGGGAGCTGTTTTTT
J gene: TRBJ2-2
V gene: TRBV7-9
D gene: TRBD1
CDR3 length: 18
clone size: -

CDR3 protein: CASSLTGVSSGNTIYF
CDR3 DNA: TGTGCCAGCAGTTTAACAGGGGTGAGCTCTGGAAACACCATATATTTT
J gene: TRBJ1-3
V gene: TRBV27
D gene: TRBD1
CDR3 length: 16
clone size: -

CDR3 protein: CASSAGQAGTFAKNIQYF
CDR3 DNA: TGTGCCAGCAGCGCCGGACAGGCCGGGACCTTCGCCAAAAACATTCAGTACTTC
J gene: TRBJ2-4
V gene: TRBV7-3
D gene: TRBD1
CDR3 length: 18
clone size: -

CDR3 protein: CASSLTWTDGGSYVF
CDR3 DNA: TGCGCCAGCAGCCTTACATGGACTGACGGGGGGTCTTATGTCTTC
J gene: TRBJ2-1
V gene: TRBV5-1
D gene: TRBD2
CDR3 length: 15
clone size: -

CDR3 protein: CASSTTSDSPNEQFF
CDR3 DNA: TGTGCCAGCAGCACCACTAGCGATTCGCCCAATGAGCAGTTCTTC
J gene: TRBJ2-1
V gene: TRBV6-4
D gene: TRBD2
CDR3 length: 15
clone size: -

CDR3 protein: CASSLAVRGKETQYF
CDR3 DNA: TGTGCCAGCAGCTTAGCAGTCAGGGGAAAAGAGACCCAGTACTTC
J gene: TRBJ2-5
V gene: TRBV7-2
D gene: -
CDR3 length: 15
clone size: -

CDR3 protein: CASRRLAGVIDNEQFF
CDR3 DNA: TGTGCCAGCAGGAGACTAGCGGGAGTTATCGACAATGAGCAGTTCTTC
J gene: TRBJ2-1
V gene: TRBV6-6
D gene: TRBD2
CDR3 length: 16
clone size: few

CDR3 protein: CSVDGTGIGYEQYF
CDR3 DNA: TGCAGCGTTGATGGGACAGGGATAGGCTACGAGCAGTACTTC
J gene: TRBJ2-7
V gene: TRBV29-1
D gene: TRBD1
CDR3 length: 14
clone size: few

CDR3 protein: CASSLDGVRMPQHF
CDR3 DNA: TGTGCCAGCAGTCTAGACGGGGTTAGAATGCCCCAGCATTTT
J gene: TRBJ1-5
V gene: TRBV27
D gene: -
CDR3 length: 14
clone size: few

CDR3 protein: CASSLRLSSGNTIYF
CDR3 DNA: TGTGCCAGCAGTTTGCGTCTGAGCTCTGGAAACACCATATATTTT
J gene: TRBJ1-3
V gene: TRBV28
D gene: -
CDR3 length: 15
clone size: -

CDR3 protein: CASSLVQGRELVF
CDR3 DNA: TGTGCCAGCAGCTTAGTTCAAGGGCGGGAGTTGGTTTTC
J gene: TRBJ2-7
V gene: TRBV7-9
D gene: TRBD2
CDR3 length: 13
clone size: many

CDR3 protein: CASSLGVVSTDTQYF
CDR3 DNA: TGTGCCAGCAGTTTAGGTGTAGTAAGCACAGATACGCAGTATTTT
J gene: TRBJ2-3
V gene: TRBV27
D gene: -
CDR3 length: 15
clone size: -

CDR3 protein: CASSALAGELYEQYF
CDR3 DNA: TGTGCCAGTAGTGCGCTAGCGGGAGAGTTATACGAGCAGTACTTC
J gene: TRBJ2-7
V gene: TRBV19
D gene: TRBD2
CDR3 length: 15
clone size: -

CDR3 protein: CASSVEVGQPYGYTF
CDR3 DNA: TGTGCCAGCAGCGTAGAAGTCGGACAGCCGTATGGCTACACCTTC
J gene: TRBJ1-2
V gene: TRBV9
D gene: -
CDR3 length: 15
clone size: -

CDR3 protein: CASSEVGGSYGYTF
CDR3 DNA: TGTGCCAGCAGTGAAGTGGGAGGGAGCTATGGCTACACCTTC
J gene: TRBJ1-2
V gene: TRBV6-1
D gene: -
CDR3 length: 14
clone size: -

CDR3 protein: CASSPRGGFQETQYF
CDR3 DNA: TGTGCCAGCAGCCCCCGAGGGGGCTTCCAAGAGACCCAGTACTTC
J gene: TRBJ2-5
V gene: TRBV7-2
D gene: TRBD1
CDR3 length: 15
clone size: -

CDR3 protein: CASSRRSENQPQHF
CDR3 DNA: TGTGCCAGTAGTAGGAGGTCAGAGAATCAGCCCCAGCATTTT
J gene: TRBJ1-5
V gene: TRBV19
D gene: -
CDR3 length: 14
clone size: -

CDR3 protein: CASSPRAGETGELFF
CDR3 DNA: TGTGCCAGCTCACCACGGGCAGGGGAAACCGGGGAGCTGTTTTTT
J gene: TRBJ2-2
V gene: TRBV18
D gene: -
CDR3 length: 15
clone size: -

CDR3 protein: CASSPPGDRSYGYTF
CDR3 DNA: TGTGCCAGCTCACCACCGGGCGACAGGAGTTATGGCTACACCTTC
J gene: TRBJ1-2
V gene: TRBV18
D gene: -
CDR3 length: 15
clone size: -

CDR3 protein: CASRESGGTPYEQYF
CDR3 DNA: TGTGCCAGCAGGGAGAGTGGCGGCACCCCCTACGAGCAGTACTTC
J gene: TRBJ2-7
V gene: TRBV2
D gene: -
CDR3 length: 15
clone size: -

CDR3 protein: CASSFPRQGMASHGYTF
CDR3 DNA: TGTGCCAGCAGCTTCCCCAGACAGGGGATGGCCAGTCATGGCTACACCTTC
J gene: TRBJ1-2
V gene: TRBV5-8
D gene: TRBD1
CDR3 length: 17
clone size: -

CDR3 protein: CAIRPGQADSGANGLTF
CDR3 DNA: TGTGCCATCAGGCCCGGACAGGCCGACTCTGGGGCCAACGGCCTGACTTTC
J gene: TRBJ2-6
V gene: TRBV10-3
D gene: TRBD1
CDR3 length: 17
clone size: -

CDR3 protein: CASSVVGEGGVTEAFF
CDR3 DNA: TGTGCCAGCAGCGTCGTGGGGGAGGGTGGGGTCACTGAAGCTTTCTTT
J gene: TRBJ1-1
V gene: TRBV9
D gene: -
CDR3 length: 16
clone size: -

CDR3 protein: CASSEWPGSGNTIYF
CDR3 DNA: TGCGCCAGCAGTGAGTGGCCAGGGTCTGGAAACACCATATATTTT
J gene: TRBJ1-3
V gene: TRBV10-2
D gene: -
CDR3 length: 15
clone size: -

CDR3 protein: CASSRTAGGNSPLHF
CDR3 DNA: TGTGCCAGCAGCCGGACAGCCGGTGGTAATTCACCCCTCCACTTT
J gene: TRBJ1-6
V gene: TRBV14
D gene: -
CDR3 length: 15
clone size: -

CDR3 protein: CASSSTGANTGELFF
CDR3 DNA: TGTGCCAGCAGCTCGACAGGAGCGAACACCGGGGAGCTGTTTTTT
J gene: TRBJ2-2
V gene: TRBV7-8
D gene: -
CDR3 length: 15
clone size: once

CDR3 protein: CASSLESGKADTQYF
CDR3 DNA: TGTGCCAGCAGCTTAGAATCAGGGAAGGCAGATACGCAGTATTTT
J gene: TRBJ2-3
V gene: TRBV7-8
D gene: -
CDR3 length: 15
clone size: -

CDR3 protein: CASSWRASDTIYF
CDR3 DNA: TGTGCCAGCAGCTGGCGGGCCTCAGACACCATATATTTT
J gene: TRBJ1-3
V gene: TRBV7-9
D gene: -
CDR3 length: 13
clone size: -

CDR3 protein: CASSLLPRPTRGKGYTF
CDR3 DNA: TGTGCCAGCAGCTTACTTCCCCGACCGACGAGGGGGAAGGGCTACACCTTC
J gene: TRBJ1-2
V gene: TRBV11-2
D gene: -
CDR3 length: 17
clone size: -

CDR3 protein: CASSLEGANGYTF
CDR3 DNA: TGCGCCAGCAGCTTGGAAGGGGCTAATGGCTACACCTTC
J gene: TRBJ1-2
V gene: TRBV5-1
D gene: -
CDR3 length: 13
clone size: -

CDR3 protein: CASRQTSVTRLVQYF
CDR3 DNA: TGTGCCAGCAGACAGACTAGCGTCACCCGTTTGGTACAGTATTTT
J gene: TRBJ2-3
V gene: TRBV5-6
D gene: TRBD2
CDR3 length: 15
clone size: -

CDR3 protein: CASRRTGGPSSYNEQFF
CDR3 DNA: TGTGCCAGCAGGAGGACAGGGGGTCCGAGCTCCTACAATGAGCAGTTCTTC
J gene: TRBJ2-1
V gene: TRBV7-9
D gene: TRBD1
CDR3 length: 17
clone size: -

CDR3 protein: CASNLRGQGSEQYF
CDR3 DNA: TGTGCCAGCAATCTCCGGGGACAGGGAAGCGAGCAGTACTTC
J gene: TRBJ2-7
V gene: TRBV2
D gene: TRBD1
CDR3 length: 14
clone size: -

CDR3 protein: CASSPPRHEQFF
CDR3 DNA: TGTGCCAGCTCACCGCCTAGACATGAGCAGTTCTTC
J gene: TRBJ2-1
V gene: TRBV18
D gene: -
CDR3 length: 12
clone size: -

CDR3 protein: CASSDGVWTEAFF
CDR3 DNA: TGTGCCAGCAGTGACGGGGTTTGGACTGAAGCTTTCTTT
J gene: TRBJ1-1
V gene: TRBV6-1
D gene: -
CDR3 length: 13
clone size: -

CDR3 protein: CASSYLADTNEKLFF
CDR3 DNA: TGTGCCAGCAGTTACTTAGCAGACACTAATGAAAAACTGTTTTTT
J gene: TRBJ1-4
V gene: TRBV6-7
D gene: -
CDR3 length: 15
clone size: -

CDR3 protein: CASSATYEQYF
CDR3 DNA: TGTGCCAGCAGTGCTACCTACGAGCAGTACTTC
J gene: TRBJ2-7
V gene: TRBV25-1
D gene: -
CDR3 length: 11
clone size: -

CDR3 protein: CASSDMRSTDTQYF
CDR3 DNA: TGTGCCAGCAGTGACATGAGGAGCACAGATACGCAGTATTTT
J gene: TRBJ2-3
V gene: TRBV25-1
D gene: -
CDR3 length: 14
clone size: -

CDR3 protein: CAWSQTGGSSPLHF
CDR3 DNA: TGTGCCTGGAGTCAAACAGGGGGTAGTTCACCCCTCCACTTT
J gene: TRBJ1-6
V gene: TRBV30
D gene: TRBD1
CDR3 length: 14
clone size: -

CDR3 protein: CASSPLGTGSGNTIYF
CDR3 DNA: TGTGCCAGCAGCCCATTAGGGACAGGCTCTGGAAACACCATATATTTT
J gene: TRBJ1-3
V gene: TRBV9
D gene: TRBD1
CDR3 length: 16
clone size: -

CDR3 protein: CASSPWASGGLIYNEQFF
CDR3 DNA: TGTGCCAGCTCACCATGGGCCAGTGGGGGGTTAATCTACAATGAGCAGTTCTTC
J gene: TRBJ2-1
V gene: TRBV18
D gene: -
CDR3 length: 18
clone size: -

CDR3 protein: CAAGTGNTGELFF
CDR3 DNA: TGTGCCGCCGGGACAGGGAACACCGGGGAGCTGTTTTTT
J gene: TRBJ2-2
V gene: TRBV10-3
D gene: TRBD1
CDR3 length: 13
clone size: -

CDR3 protein: CASSDWDSSTGYTF
CDR3 DNA: TGCGCCAGCTCCGACTGGGACAGCTCTACTGGCTACACCTTC
J gene: TRBJ1-2
V gene: TRBV5-1
D gene: TRBD1
CDR3 length: 14
clone size: -

CDR3 protein: CAWSRTSGAYNEQFF
CDR3 DNA: TGTGCCTGGAGTCGGACTAGCGGGGCCTACAATGAGCAGTTCTTC
J gene: TRBJ2-1
V gene: TRBV30
D gene: TRBD2
CDR3 length: 15
clone size: -

CDR3 protein: CATTPTDNQETQYF
CDR3 DNA: TGTGCCACCACGCCCACGGACAACCAAGAGACCCAGTACTTC
J gene: TRBJ2-5
V gene: TRBV19
D gene: -
CDR3 length: 14
clone size: -

CDR3 protein: CSVLAVGPEQYF
CDR3 DNA: TGCAGCGTTCTAGCGGTAGGACCCGAGCAGTACTTC
J gene: TRBJ2-7
V gene: TRBV29-1
D gene: TRBD2
CDR3 length: 12
clone size: -

CDR3 protein: CASSLSPPGSGANVLTF
CDR3 DNA: TGTGCCAGCAGCTTATCCCCCCCAGGGTCTGGGGCCAACGTCCTGACTTTC
J gene: TRBJ2-6
V gene: TRBV7-3
D gene: -
CDR3 length: 17
clone size: -

CDR3 protein: CASSEVDRPFQETQYF
CDR3 DNA: TGTGCCAGCAGTGAGGTGGACAGGCCATTCCAAGAGACCCAGTACTTC
J gene: TRBJ2-5
V gene: TRBV25-1
D gene: TRBD1
CDR3 length: 16
clone size: -

CDR3 protein: CASSPWTVGSNQPQHF
CDR3 DNA: TGTGCCAGTAGTCCCTGGACAGTCGGTAGCAATCAGCCCCAGCATTTT
J gene: TRBJ1-5
V gene: TRBV19
D gene: -
CDR3 length: 16
clone size: -

CDR3 protein: CASSYRTSGRESSYEQYF
CDR3 DNA: TGTGCCAGCAGCTACAGGACTAGCGGGAGGGAAAGCTCCTACGAGCAGTACTTC
J gene: TRBJ2-7
V gene: TRBV13
D gene: TRBD2
CDR3 length: 18
clone size: -